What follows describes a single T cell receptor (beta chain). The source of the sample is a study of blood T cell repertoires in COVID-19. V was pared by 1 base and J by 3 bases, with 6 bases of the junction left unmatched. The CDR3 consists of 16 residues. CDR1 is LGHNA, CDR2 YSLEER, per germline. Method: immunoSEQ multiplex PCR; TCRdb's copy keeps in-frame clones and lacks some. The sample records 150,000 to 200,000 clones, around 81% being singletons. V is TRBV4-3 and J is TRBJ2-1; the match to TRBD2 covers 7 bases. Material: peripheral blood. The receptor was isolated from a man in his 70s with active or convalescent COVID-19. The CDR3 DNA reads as TGCGCCAGCAGCCAAGTCCGGGCTAGCGGCTACAATGAGCAGTTCTTC. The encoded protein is CASSQVRASGYNEQFF.